These 18 T cell receptor beta chains share one sample of origin, sequenced in a study of blood T cell repertoires in COVID-19. Generated by immunoSEQ multiplex PCR, the TCRdb table keeps only in-frame clones and is missing some. The top ten hold 0.5% to 0.55% of the sample, which has about 180,000 clones, approximately 90% seen once. The sample consisted of peripheral blood. The receptors stem from a man aged 50 to 59 with acute or convalescent COVID-19.

This chain joins TRBV5-6 and TRBJ2-3; D remains ambiguous. Germline assignment: CDR1 SGHDT and CDR2 YYEEEE. Trimming removed 4 bases at V and 0 bases at J, with 3 bases between. The length of the CDR3 is 12 residues. The CDR3 nucleotides are TGTGCCAGCAGCCGTAGCACAGATACGCAGTATTTT. The encoded protein is CASSRSTDTQYF. Looking up the rest from reference TRBV5-6 and TRBJ2-3 gives the full variable domain: DAGVTQSPTHLIKTRGQQVTLRCSPKSGHDTVSWYQQALGQGPQFIFQYYEEEERQRGNFPDRFSGHQFPNYSSELNVNALLLGDSALYLCASSRSTDTQYFGPGTRLTVL.

This chain links TRBV14 with TRBJ1-1; D remains unclear. Germline CDR1 SGHDN, CDR2 FVKESK. Trimming pared 1 base from V and 5 bases from J, leaving 8 bases between. CDR3 length: 13 amino acids. The CDR3 region is CASSQGVRTEAFF. The CDR3, as DNA: TGTGCCAGCAGCCAAGGGGTGCGGACTGAAGCTTTCTTT.

This chain connects TRBV3-1 (or the pseudogene TRBV3-2) to TRBJ2-7, with 10 bases aligning to TRBD2. The CDR3 sequence is 15 residues long. CDR1 is LGHDT, CDR2 YNNKEL, per germline (reference sequence). Germline trimming cut 2 bases from V and 5 bases from J; bases unmatched to any gene: 6. In DNA, the CDR3 is TGTGCCAGCAGCCAAAACCTAGCGGGAGTAGACGAGCAGTACTTC. It is translated as CASSQNLAGVDEQYF.

A single count supports this clone. J is TRBJ1-1 and V is TRBV6-5; 9 bases agree with TRBD1. The CDR3 is made up of 14 amino acids. The germline CDR1 and CDR2 sequences are MNHEY and SVGAGI. Trimming took 5 bases from V and 5 from J; bases not matched to a gene: 6. The CDR3 protein is CASSQDRGVTEAFF. CDR3 DNA: TGTGCCAGCAGTCAGGACAGGGGTGTGACTGAAGCTTTCTTT.

The chain combines TRBV5-1 with TRBJ2-5, with 8 bases identical to TRBD1. The CDR3 totals 15 residues. Germline V gives CDR1 SGHRS, CDR2 YFSETQ. Trimming cost V 4 bases and J 2 bases; bases outside gene matches: 7. The CDR3 coding sequence is TGCGCCAGCAGCCGTGACAGGGGCCGTCAAGAGACCCAGTACTTC. This gives the protein CASSRDRGRQETQYF.

V usage is TRBV28 and J usage is TRBJ2-3; D may be TRBD2 (7 bases). The CDR3 runs to 15 residues. Germline V gene lookup returns CDR1 MDHEN and CDR2 SYDVKM. V shed 10 bases and J shed 4 bases, with 21 bases lying between them. CDR3 region: CATTRLSGGPDTQYF. In nucleotides, the CDR3 is TGTGCCACAACTCGCCTCTCGGGGGGCCCAGATACGCAGTATTTT. Full variable domain (rest looked up from reference TRBV28 and TRBJ2-3): DVKVTQSSRYLVKRTGEKVFLECVQDMDHENMFWYRQDPGLGLRLIYFSYDVKMKEKGDIPEGYSVSREKKERFSLILESASTNQTSMYLCATTRLSGGPDTQYFGPGTRLTVL.

This clone was seen once. V and J are TRBV6-6 and TRBJ1-5, with 7 bases that match TRBD1. CDR1 is MNHNY, CDR2 SVGAGI, per germline (reference sequence). This CDR3 is built from 14 residues. The V and J ends lost 0 bases and 6 bases, in that order; junction bases with no gene match: 2. The CDR3 reads CASSYSPGGQPQHF. Written as DNA, the CDR3 is TGTGCCAGCAGTTACTCCCCAGGGGGTCAGCCCCAGCATTTT.

V and J are TRBV5-1 and TRBJ2-1, with TRBD2 identical over 8 bases. The V gene's germline CDR1 is SGHRS and CDR2 YFSETQ. The CDR3 has 17 residues. Trimming took 4 bases from V and 3 from J; bases not matched to a gene: 12. This CDR3 is CASSPGISGGNYNEQFF. CDR3 nucleotide sequence: TGCGCCAGCAGCCCCGGCATAAGCGGGGGCAACTACAATGAGCAGTTCTTC. The full variable domain, in which reference TRBV5-1 and TRBJ2-1 provide the parts outside the CDR3, is KAGVTQTPRYLIKTRGQQVTLSCSPISGHRSVSWYQQTPGQGLQFLFEYFSETQRNKGNFPGRFSGRQFSNSRSEMNVSTLELGDSALYLCASSPGISGGNYNEQFFGPGTRLTVL.

This clone occurred once. This sequence joins TRBV4-2 and TRBJ2-1; 8 nucleotides line up with TRBD2. Per the germline V gene, CDR1 is LGHNA and CDR2 is YNFKEQ. The CDR3 loop spans 13 amino acids. V shed 4 bases and J 9 bases; nucleotides not matched to a gene: 5. The CDR3 loop is CASSPGTRAEQFF. The CDR3 region has the DNA TGTGCCAGCAGCCCCGGGACTAGGGCTGAGCAGTTCTTC.

The chain joins TRBV18 to TRBJ2-3, with TRBD1 matching over 7 bases. The trim removed 6 bases at V and 4 bases at J, leaving 7 bases unmatched. Germline loops: CDR1 KGHSH, CDR2 LQKENI. The CDR3 is 14 amino acids. The DNA of the CDR3 is TGTGCCAGCTCGCCTGAAAGGGGGCCAGATACGCAGTATTTT. Protein sequence: CASSPERGPDTQYF.

Regarding this clone: Other DNA sequences in this sample translate to the same CDR3. V usage is TRBV20-1 and J usage is TRBJ1-2; D gene ambiguous. The V and J ends lost 3 bases and 6 bases respectively, with 5 bases between them. This CDR3 spans 10 amino acids. Germline CDR1 DFQATT, CDR2 SNEGSKA (reference sequence). The CDR3 region has the DNA TGCAGTGCTAGGCAGGATGGCTACACCTTC. Translating it yields CSARQDGYTF.

To note about this clone: Within the sample, other DNA sequences also encode this same CDR3. This rearrangement joins TRBV6-1 to TRBJ1-6, with 9 bases that match TRBD1. The germline V gene has CDR1 MNHNS and CDR2 SASEGT. V was pared by 2 bases and J by 10 bases, with 0 bases of the junction left unmatched. The CDR3 has 13 residues. In nucleotides, the CDR3 is TGTGCCAGCAGTGAAACAGGGGGCTCACCCCTCCACTTT. This codes for CASSETGGSPLHF.

This chain connects TRBV27 to TRBJ2-7, with D perhaps matching TRBD2 (6 bases). CDR1 is MNHEY, CDR2 SMNVEV, per germline (reference sequence). Trimming removed 2 bases from V and 5 bases from J, with 7 bases in between. The CDR3 runs to 12 residues. The CDR3 region has the DNA TGTGCCAGCAGTTTAGGAGGGAACGAGCAGTACTTC. Its protein product is CASSLGGNEQYF.

V and J are TRBV7-2 and TRBJ1-2, with D unclear. Germline values: CDR1 SGHTA, CDR2 FQGNSA. This CDR3 spans 13 amino acids. Trimming shortened V by 1 base and J by 4 bases, and 7 bases separated the two germline ends. CDR3 nucleotides: TGTGCCAGCAGCTTAGGGAGCGGCTATGGCTACACCTTC. It specifies CASSLGSGYGYTF.

The rearrangement links TRBV2 to TRBJ2-2, with 8 bases that match TRBD1. The CDR3 has 14 amino acids. Germline V gene sequence: CDR1 SNHLY, CDR2 FYNNEI. Unmatched junction bases numbered 2, after V lost 2 bases and J lost 6 bases. CDR3 coding DNA: TGTGCCAGCAGTGAACAGACAGGGGCCGGGGAGCTGTTTTTT. Encoded protein: CASSEQTGAGELFF.

V usage is TRBV4-1 and J usage is TRBJ1-2; no definite D call. The CDR3 is 15 amino acids. V was trimmed by 1 base and J by 2 bases, leaving 11 bases between them. The germline V gene encodes CDR1 MGHRA and CDR2 YSYEKL. The CDR3 loop is CASSQVGRPNYGYTF. DNA for the CDR3: TGCGCCAGCAGCCAAGTAGGCAGGCCAAACTATGGCTACACCTTC.

V usage is TRBV10-2 and J usage is TRBJ2-7; 9 bases match TRBD2. The V gene's germline CDR1 is WSHSY and CDR2 SAAADI. The V gene end was trimmed by 4 bases and the J gene end by 0 bases; junction bases not matched to a gene: 7. The CDR3 has 16 amino acids. CDR3 loop: CASSATTSGDSYEQYF. The CDR3 DNA is TGCGCCAGCAGTGCAACGACTAGCGGCGACTCCTACGAGCAGTACTTC.

CDR3 sequence (DNA): TGTGCCACCAGTGACCCTAGCATAAAGAACACCGGGGAGCTGTTTTTT. Its translation is CATSDPSIKNTGELFF. This chain connects TRBV24-1 to TRBJ2-2; D might be TRBD2 (5 bases). This CDR3 is built from 16 residues. Trimming cost V 4 bases and J 1 base, with 12 bases left between them. Germline lookup yields CDR1 KGHDR and CDR2 SFDVKD.